This is a list of T cell receptor beta chains from one sample in a study of CD8 T cells in Susac syndrome. MiXCR was run by TCRdb on the immunoSEQ multiplex PCR reads, yielding one entry per CDR3 protein. The sample consists of approximately 150,000 distinct CDR3 sequences, roughly 95% of them appearing once. The sample comprised CD4+ T cells from PBMCs. The receptor source for this set is a human donor with multiple sclerosis. The CDR3 runs from the conserved cysteine through the conserved F or W. A D gene is named only where the DNA matches it firmly. Not all rows give a size; the values are once, few, many and, for expanded clones, a class.

d_call	clone_size	j_call	v_call	cdr3_aa	cdr3_nt
.	.	TRBJ1-3	TRBV21-1	CASSILRGSNTIYF	TGTGCCAGCAGCATCCTTCGGGGCAGTAACACCATATATTTT
TRBD2	.	TRBJ2-7	TRBV12-3/TRBV12-4	CASSFGSGGSYEQYF	TGTGCCAGCAGTTTTGGTAGCGGGGGCTCCTACGAGCAGTACTTC
.	few	TRBJ2-1	TRBV6-1	CASSRRDQINEQFF	TGTGCCAGCAGCCGTCGAGACCAAATCAATGAGCAGTTCTTC
.	.	TRBJ2-7	TRBV9	CASSVVGYSYEQYF	TGTGCCAGCAGCGTAGTGGGATACTCCTACGAGCAGTACTTC
TRBD2	once	TRBJ2-1	TRBV27	CASSRKGPSGNNEQFF	TGTGCCAGCAGCCGAAAGGGCCCTAGCGGGAACAATGAGCAGTTCTTC
.	.	TRBJ2-7	TRBV5-1	CASSPRGGTYYEQYF	TGCGCCAGCAGCCCACGAGGGGGAACCTACTACGAGCAGTACTTC
.	.	TRBJ2-2	TRBV27	CASSTRSGGYQNTGELFF	TGTGCCAGCAGTACCCGATCCGGGGGCTACCAGAACACCGGGGAGCTGTTTTTT
.	.	TRBJ2-5	TRBV5-1	CASSLEPDRIQETQYF	TGCGCCAGCAGCTTGGAACCCGACAGGATCCAAGAGACCCAGTACTTC
TRBD2	.	TRBJ2-7	TRBV20-1	CSATALLAGLSYEQYF	TGCAGTGCTACCGCTCTTCTAGCGGGTCTCTCCTACGAGCAGTACTTC
.	.	TRBJ2-5	TRBV30	CAWDRNQETQYF	TGTGCCTGGGACAGAAACCAAGAGACCCAGTACTTC
TRBD1	once	TRBJ2-6	TRBV6-5	CASSYHGQGAGANVLTF	TGTGCCAGCAGTTACCACGGACAGGGAGCTGGGGCCAACGTCCTGACTTTC
TRBD2	.	TRBJ2-5	TRBV20-1	CSAREPLAGLQETQYF	TGCAGTGCTAGAGAGCCGCTAGCGGGGCTCCAAGAGACCCAGTACTTC
.	.	TRBJ1-2	TRBV12-3/TRBV12-4	CASSTVRGQGYGYTF	TGTGCCAGCAGTACGGTCCGGGGCCAGGGTTATGGCTACACCTTC
.	.	TRBJ1-1	TRBV7-9	CASSLGSTGGTEAFF	TGTGCCAGCAGCTTAGGATCGACGGGGGGTACTGAAGCTTTCTTT
.	.	TRBJ1-5	TRBV13	CASSRHGYSNQPQHF	TGTGCCAGCAGCCGACACGGCTATAGCAATCAGCCCCAGCATTTT
.	.	TRBJ2-1	TRBV20-1	CSASDFRYDEQFF	TGCAGTGCTAGCGACTTCCGATACGATGAGCAGTTCTTC
.	.	TRBJ2-3	TRBV29-1	CSVPLPGDTQYF	TGCAGCGTTCCTCTCCCCGGAGATACGCAGTATTTT
.	.	TRBJ2-3	TRBV12-3/TRBV12-4	CASSPGALTVTDTQYF	TGTGCCAGCAGTCCGGGAGCCTTGACAGTCACAGATACGCAGTATTTT
.	.	TRBJ1-1	TRBV5-1	CASSPTIIGGTEAFF	TGCGCCAGCAGCCCCACTATCATCGGGGGGACTGAAGCTTTCTTT
TRBD1	.	TRBJ1-2	TRBV27	CASSFSGWTGANYGYTF	TGTGCCAGCAGTTTCTCGGGCTGGACAGGGGCTAACTATGGCTACACCTTC
.	once	TRBJ1-1	TRBV12-3/TRBV12-4	CASSLNRLGLNTEAFF	TGTGCCAGCAGTTTAAACCGCCTCGGGTTAAACACTGAAGCTTTCTTT
.	.	TRBJ1-5	TRBV6-5	CASSYSWSGGDQPQHF	TGTGCCAGCAGTTACTCTTGGTCTGGGGGGGATCAGCCCCAGCATTTT
.	.	TRBJ2-7	TRBV5-1	CASSFLSGGGYEQYF	TGCGCCAGCAGCTTCCTAAGCGGAGGGGGCTACGAGCAGTACTTC
TRBD2	.	TRBJ2-2	TRBV28	CASSKTRGVTGELFF	TGTGCCAGCAGCAAGACCCGGGGGGTCACCGGGGAGCTGTTTTTT
.	.	TRBJ2-2	TRBV11-1	CASSLAGDTGELFF	TGTGCCAGCAGCTTAGCGGGAGACACCGGGGAGCTGTTTTTT
.	.	TRBJ1-2	TRBV20-1	CSARVGAEGYTF	TGCAGTGCTAGAGTGGGGGCGGAAGGCTACACCTTC
.	.	TRBJ2-2	TRBV28	CASTGANTGELFF	TGTGCCAGCACCGGAGCGAACACCGGGGAGCTGTTTTTT
.	.	TRBJ1-2	TRBV14	CASSQDQRYYGYTF	TGTGCCAGCAGCCAAGATCAACGGTACTATGGCTACACCTTC
.	.	TRBJ2-7	TRBV7-8	CASSPSSGRLYEQYF	TGTGCCAGCAGCCCAAGTTCGGGACGGCTTTACGAGCAGTACTTC
.	.	TRBJ2-3	TRBV2	CATRAADTQYF	TGTGCCACCCGGGCGGCAGATACGCAGTATTTT
.	.	TRBJ1-2	TRBV12-3/TRBV12-4	CASSSPAGGYTF	TGTGCCAGCAGTTCCCCAGCGGGAGGCTACACCTTC
TRBD2	.	TRBJ2-7	TRBV14	CASSQGLAGVFSYEQYF	TGTGCCAGCAGTCAAGGACTAGCGGGAGTTTTCTCCTACGAGCAGTACTTC
TRBD1	.	TRBJ2-7	TRBV6-1	CASSEALQGAGQYF	TGTGCCAGCAGTGAAGCGCTTCAGGGGGCCGGGCAGTACTTC
.	.	TRBJ1-5	TRBV19	CANTGSGNQPQHF	TGTGCCAATACCGGGTCCGGCAATCAGCCCCAGCATTTT
.	.	TRBJ1-3	TRBV30	CAWSPGDTSGNTIYF	TGTGCCTGGAGTCCAGGGGACACCTCTGGAAACACCATATATTTT
TRBD2	.	TRBJ2-1	TRBV4-2	CASSPGGSRGEQFF	TGTGCCAGCAGCCCCGGGGGGAGCCGGGGTGAGCAGTTCTTC
.	.	TRBJ2-3	TRBV3-1	CASSQGRPSTDTQYF	TGTGCCAGCAGCCAAGGCAGACCTAGCACAGATACGCAGTATTTT
.	.	TRBJ2-2	TRBV20-1	CSAGSGSNTGELFF	TGCAGTGCTGGATCCGGGTCGAACACCGGGGAGCTGTTTTTT
TRBD1	.	TRBJ1-5	TRBV18	CASSLNRQGLNQPQHF	TGTGCCAGCTCACTAAACCGACAGGGGTTAAATCAGCCCCAGCATTTT
.	.	TRBJ2-7	TRBV5-1	CASSFTGRVSYEQYF	TGCGCCAGCAGCTTCACTGGCAGGGTCTCCTACGAGCAGTACTTC
TRBD2	.	TRBJ2-1	TRBV13	CASSSPGLAGDPGSYNEQFF	TGTGCCAGCAGCTCCCCGGGACTAGCGGGAGACCCCGGCTCCTACAATGAGCAGTTCTTC
.	.	TRBJ1-2	TRBV7-2	CASSHDRSNYGYTF	TGTGCCAGCAGCCACGATCGGAGTAACTATGGCTACACCTTC